This T cell receptor (beta chain) was captured in a study of CD8 T cells in ankylosing spondylitis (dated by TCRdb to the late 2010s). Study-wide context: The study profiled T cell receptor beta repertoires in healthy donors and ankylosing spondylitis patients to find disease-linked TCR variants. In total, the full study cohort was made up of nearly 110 healthy donors and some 26 ankylosing spondylitis patients. Peripheral blood samples were taken, and synovial fluid was additionally collected from ankylosing spondylitis patients.

Here is what the overall study found, with its caveats: A TCR beta motif of about 8 highly homologous amino acid variants appeared characteristic of blood from ankylosing spondylitis patients. Some motif variants were previously reported in synovial fluid and blood of reactive arthritis patients, suggesting common disease-initiation mechanisms. In peripheral blood, the disease-linked clones were found at relatively low frequencies and had a CD8+ phenotype. Significant enrichment of the disease-linked clones was reported in matched synovial fluid samples from ankylosing spondylitis patients.

The CDR3 sequence holds 15 residues, the cysteine and phenylalanine included. The kept DNA is CDR3 alone, 45 bases in frame from the first base. CDR1 and CDR2 (SGDLS, YYNGEE) derive from the germline V gene. V is pruned by 4 bases and J by 2 bases, leaving 7 bases of the junction without a gene match. The sequencer listed for this sample is Illumina HiSeq 2500. Quantitative 5'-RACE with molecular barcodes was used to prepare TCR beta libraries. Regarding the original processing steps: Disease-linked TCR variants were identified with a new computational method built on a probabilistic model of VDJ rearrangement. TCRdb reprocessed the public reads (quality trimming at Q25 with fastp, clone calling with MiXCR) and kept in-frame beta chains. Records with the same CDR3 protein are collapsed into one entry carrying the most frequent genes and DNA. TCRdb's processing, not the authors' own work, is the source of the V and J calls. The sample records a few hundred thousand distinct CDR3 sequences, roughly 20% of which are singletons. Around 14% of the sample is in the top ten clones.

A word on this clonotype: Its specific antigen is unknown. No much larger clone is present one base from it, and per-base qualities are unavailable.

This TCR came from a male donor with ankylosing spondylitis or in good health (not recorded which). Recombination joined TRBV9 with TRBJ2-3; TRBD2 agrees with 7 junctional bases. The sequenced sample consisted of blood, either unsorted or a sorted T cell fraction (not recorded which). In nucleotides, the sequence is TGTGCCAGCAGCCTCAGCGGGGAGCTCACAGATACGCAGTATTTT. Translated, this is CASSLSGELTDTQYF. Supplemented by the reference TRBV9 and TRBJ2-3 proteins around the CDR3, the complete variable domain is DSGVTQTPKHLITATGQRVTLRCSPRSGDLSVYWYQQSLDQGLQFLIQYYNGEERAKGNILERFSAQQFPDLHSELNLSSLELGDSALYFCASSLSGELTDTQYFGPGTRLTVL.